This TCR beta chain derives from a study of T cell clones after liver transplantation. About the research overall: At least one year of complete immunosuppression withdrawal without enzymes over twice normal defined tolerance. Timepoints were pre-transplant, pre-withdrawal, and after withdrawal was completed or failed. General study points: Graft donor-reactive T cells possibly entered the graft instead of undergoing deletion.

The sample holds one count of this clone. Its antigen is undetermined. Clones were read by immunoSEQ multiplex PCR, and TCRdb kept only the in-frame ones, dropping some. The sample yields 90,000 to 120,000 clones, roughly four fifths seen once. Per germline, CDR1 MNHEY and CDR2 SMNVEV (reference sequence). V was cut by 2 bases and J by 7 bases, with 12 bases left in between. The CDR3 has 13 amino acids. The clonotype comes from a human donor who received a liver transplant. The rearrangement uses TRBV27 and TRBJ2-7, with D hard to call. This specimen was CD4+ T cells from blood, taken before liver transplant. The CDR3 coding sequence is TGTGCCAGCAGTTTAAATCCTAGAGCGGAGCAGTACTTC. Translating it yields CASSLNPRAEQYF.